These 21 T cell receptor beta chains share one sample of origin, sequenced in a study of beta chain features in type 1 diabetes. The sequenced template was cDNA made from the entire isolated RNA. Profiled with immunoSEQ multiplex PCR; TCRdb holds only in-frame clones, not every one. Of 200,000 to 250,000 clones in the sample, around 68% were seen once. Sequenced sample: naive CD4+ T cells from blood. The receptors were sampled from a man aged 25-40 years in good health.

The chain is built from TRBV7-2 and TRBJ2-7; 9 nucleotides match TRBD1. Germline-derived CDR1 and CDR2 are SGHTA and FQGNSA. With V trimmed by 4 bases and J by 3 bases, 4 bases remained unmatched. CDR3 length: 14 residues. The CDR3 bases are TGTGCCAGCAGCTGGGGACAGGGAAGCTACGAGCAGTACTTC. Translated, it gives CASSWGQGSYEQYF.

This clone occurred a few times. This same CDR3 is encoded by further DNA sequences in the sample. The chain recombines TRBV30 with TRBJ2-4; D is unclear. This CDR3 comprises 12 residues. V gave up 3 bases and J gave up 4 bases, with 7 bases separating them. Germline-derived CDR1 and CDR2 are GTSNPN and SVGIG (reference sequence). The CDR3 nucleotides are TGTGCCTGGAGAGACATGAAAAACATTCAGTACTTC. Translating gives CAWRDMKNIQYF.

V usage is TRBV5-1 and J usage is TRBJ2-1; D is perhaps TRBD2 (5 bases). The CDR3 extends over 12 amino acids. Germline V gene lookup returns CDR1 SGHRS and CDR2 YFSETQ. Trimming pared 6 bases from V and 6 bases from J, leaving 10 bases between. For the CDR3, the DNA is TGCGCCAGCATGGAAGGGAGCAATGAGCAGTTCTTC. It codes for CASMEGSNEQFF.

This clone was detected only a few times. V and J are TRBV30 and TRBJ2-7; 7 bases are a match to TRBD1. This CDR3 spans 15 amino acids. V shed 0 bases, J shed 3 bases, and the junction held 8 bases outside the gene matches. Germline V gives CDR1 GTSNPN, CDR2 SVGIG (reference sequence). CDR3 coding DNA: TGTGCCTGGAGTGTACGTGCAGGGGGTAGCTACGAGCAGTACTTC. This codes for CAWSVRAGGSYEQYF. The entire variable domain, with the rest obtained from reference TRBV30 and TRBJ2-7, is as follows: SQTIHQWPATLVQPVGSPLSLECTVEGTSNPNLYWYRQAAGRGLQLLFYSVGIGQISSEVPQNLSASRPQDRQFILSSKKLLLSDSGFYLCAWSVRAGGSYEQYFGPGTRLTVT.

V gene TRBV29-1 combines with J gene TRBJ2-5; D is undetermined. CDR1 and CDR2 from the germline V gene are SQVTM and ANQGSEA. The V gene lost 4 bases and the J gene lost 1 base, with 4 bases spanning the gap. CDR3 size: 11 residues. The CDR3 here is CSVVPQETQYF. The CDR3 nucleotides read TGCAGCGTTGTCCCCCAAGAGACCCAGTACTTC.

The CDR3 loop is CSVGRVGAFYEQYF. The DNA of the CDR3 is TGCAGCGTTGGTCGGGTAGGCGCCTTCTACGAGCAGTACTTC. V and J are TRBV29-1 and TRBJ2-7, with D unclear. V gave up 4 bases and J gave up 3 bases, with 16 bases separating them. Germline V lookup: CDR1 SQVTM, CDR2 ANQGSEA. CDR3 size: 14 residues.

V gene TRBV29-1 combines with J gene TRBJ1-1; D gene uncertain. The germline CDR1 and CDR2 sequences are SQVTM and ANQGSEA. This CDR3 has 10 amino acids. Trimming pared 7 bases from V and 8 bases from J, leaving 11 bases between. This chain's CDR3 is CSGEAVEAFF. CDR3 DNA: TGCAGCGGGGAAGCGGTCGAAGCTTTCTTT.

This clone occurred a few times. CDR3 coding DNA: TGTGCCTGGAGTGCCGCAGCGCTATCCTACAATGAGCAGTTCTTC. It specifies CAWSAAALSYNEQFF. This sequence joins TRBV30 and TRBJ2-1; no firm D call. V was shortened by 1 base and J by 1 base, with 11 bases between the two germline ends. The length of the CDR3 is 15 residues. The germline V gene encodes CDR1 GTSNPN and CDR2 SVGIG (reference sequence).

The rearrangement joins TRBV4-3 to TRBJ2-7; D possibly matches TRBD1 or TRBD2 (5 bases each). The germline gives CDR1 LGHNA, CDR2 YSLEER. V dropped 4 bases and J dropped 5 bases, with 18 bases sitting between them. The CDR3 is 15 residues long. This chain's CDR3 is CASSPSGKARDEQYF. For the CDR3, the DNA is TGCGCCAGCAGCCCGTCCGGGAAAGCCAGGGACGAGCAGTACTTC.

This chain uses TRBV30 with TRBJ2-7; TRBD1 might be the D (5 bases). The V gene's germline CDR1 is GTSNPN and CDR2 SVGIG (reference sequence). The CDR3 has 13 amino acids. The V and J ends lost 3 bases and 3 bases respectively, with 12 bases between them. The CDR3 DNA follows: TGTGCCTGGAGAGCCGACAGAGACTACGAGCAGTACTTC. It yields the protein CAWRADRDYEQYF.

This chain connects TRBV9 to TRBJ2-1; 8 bases agree with TRBD2. Germline assignment: CDR1 SGDLS and CDR2 YYNGEE. Germline trimming cut 0 bases from V and 2 bases from J; bases unmatched to any gene: 1. This CDR3 has 15 amino acids. CDR3 bases: TGTGCCAGCAGCGTAGCGGGGGGGCCCTACAATGAGCAGTTCTTC. This encodes CASSVAGGPYNEQFF.

The V gene is TRBV15, the J gene TRBJ2-1; tentatively, D is TRBD2 (5 bases). The germline gives CDR1 LNHNV, CDR2 YYDKDF (reference sequence). V was clipped by 0 bases and J by 8 bases, with 14 bases between them. The CDR3 sequence is 15 residues long. In DNA, the CDR3 is TGTGCCACCAGCAGAGATCAGGCAGCCGGGGATGAGCAGTTCTTC. As protein: CATSRDQAAGDEQFF.

The chain employs TRBV10-3 and TRBJ2-3, with D perhaps TRBD1 (6 bases). Trimming removed 10 bases at V and 4 bases at J, with 15 bases between. The CDR3 is 13 amino acids. Germline loops: CDR1 ENHRY, CDR2 SYGVKD. The CDR3 DNA reads as TGTGCCACCCGACAGGATTCCGCAGATACGCAGTATTTT. This encodes CATRQDSADTQYF.

This chain uses TRBV5-6 with TRBJ2-1; unclear D gene. The V end was cut by 4 bases, the J end by 0 bases, with 14 bases between. Germline V gene data show CDR1 as SGHDT and CDR2 as YYEEEE. This CDR3 has 16 residues. The CDR3 reads CASSQDLRSSYNEQFF. The CDR3 nucleotides read TGTGCCAGCAGCCAGGACCTACGGAGCTCCTACAATGAGCAGTTCTTC.

The chain joins TRBV5-1 to TRBJ2-7; possibly TRBD1 for D (6 bases). Trimming pared 4 bases from V and 3 bases from J, leaving 11 bases between. Germline V gene lookup returns CDR1 SGHRS and CDR2 YFSETQ. The CDR3 consists of 13 residues. The CDR3 DNA reads TGCGCCAGCAGCAAGGAAGGGGGCTACGAGCAGTACTTC. It specifies CASSKEGGYEQYF. The full variable domain, rest sourced from reference TRBV5-1 and TRBJ2-7, is KAGVTQTPRYLIKTRGQQVTLSCSPISGHRSVSWYQQTPGQGLQFLFEYFSETQRNKGNFPGRFSGRQFSNSRSEMNVSTLELGDSALYLCASSKEGGYEQYFGPGTRLTVT.

The chain combines TRBV5-1 with TRBJ2-1, with 8 bases fitting TRBD1. The CDR3 sequence is 15 residues long. Losses at the gene ends were 4 bases for V and 2 bases for J; bases not matched to a gene: 5. CDR1 SGHRS and CDR2 YFSETQ come from the germline V gene. The CDR3 here is CASSETGGTYNEQFF. CDR3 coding DNA: TGCGCCAGCAGCGAAACAGGGGGAACCTACAATGAGCAGTTCTTC.

The chain carries TRBV6-7 and TRBJ2-7; 7 nucleotides match TRBD1. TRBV6-7 is filed as an ORF, its function uncertain. V lost 5 bases and J lost 3; bases outside the gene matches: 4. This CDR3 region has 13 residues. The CDR3 DNA reads as TGTGCCAGCAGTACCGGGACAGACTACGAGCAGTACTTC. This encodes CASSTGTDYEQYF.

The chain joins TRBV29-1 to TRBJ2-5, with unresolved D. CDR3 size: 12 residues. Germline values: CDR1 SQVTM, CDR2 ANQGSEA. V lost 1 base and J lost 5, with 8 bases in between. This CDR3 reads CSVEALSETQYF. Written as DNA, the CDR3 is TGCAGCGTTGAAGCCTTGTCGGAGACCCAGTACTTC.

To note about this clone: At the DNA level, this CDR3 is encoded by other sequences in the same sample as well. The CDR3 sequence is CSVGQQNTEAFF. CDR3 DNA sequence: TGCAGCGTTGGTCAACAGAACACTGAAGCTTTCTTT. The chain couples TRBV29-1 to TRBJ1-1, with D unclear. The CDR3 is made up of 12 amino acids. Trimming removed 4 bases from V and 1 base from J, with 7 bases in between. Germline assignment: CDR1 SQVTM and CDR2 ANQGSEA. Filled out from reference TRBV29-1 and TRBJ1-1, the complete variable domain reads SAVISQKPSRDICQRGTSLTIQCQVDSQVTMMFWYRQQPGQSLTLIATANQGSEATYESGFVIDKFPISRPNLTFSTLTVSNMSPEDSSIYLCSVGQQNTEAFFGQGTRLTVV.

This clone was seen more than once but under ten times. This chain uses TRBV29-1 with TRBJ2-5; 10 positions agree with TRBD2. J gave up 0 bases and V 6 bases, and 4 bases lay outside the gene matches. This CDR3 contains 14 residues. CDR1 is SQVTM and CDR2 is ANQGSEA in the germline V gene. CDR3 DNA: TGCAGCGTGGAGGGACTAGCGCACCAAGAGACCCAGTACTTC. Its translation is CSVEGLAHQETQYF.

V gene TRBV14 combines with J gene TRBJ1-2; TRBD1 is a possible D gene (5 bases). Trimming pared 1 base from V and 6 bases from J, leaving 21 bases between. The CDR3 length is 17 residues. The germline V gene has CDR1 SGHDN and CDR2 FVKESK. As DNA, the CDR3 is TGTGCCAGCAGCCAAGCAAGCAGTCTCCTCAAAGGGGATGGCTACACCTTC. Translated, it gives CASSQASSLLKGDGYTF.